The rows below give T cell receptor beta chains drawn from one sample of a study of early T cells in non-severe SARS-CoV-2 infection. TCRdb analysed the 5' RACE reads with MiXCR anew, one entry per CDR3 protein. There are around 64,000 distinct CDR3 sequences in the sample; over 9.5% occur only once, and 5.7% lies in the top ten. The sample in question was whole blood, obtained at baseline. Source of these receptors: an adult who was a healthcare worker with PCR-confirmed SARS-CoV-2 infection or an uninfected control (not recorded which). Each CDR3 is given with its conserved first and last residue. The D gene is left open where the match is weak.

.	TRBV5-1	TRBJ2-1	CASSLLGLQDNEQFF
.	TRBV9	TRBJ1-3	CASSVAVGTSGNTIYF
.	TRBV5-1	TRBJ1-1	CASSRDGLMNTEAFF
.	TRBV7-9	TRBJ2-2	CASSSYGELFF
TRBD1	TRBV7-9	TRBJ2-7	CASSPADRGGFEQYF
TRBD1	TRBV10-3	TRBJ2-7	CAISESGQGAREQYF
.	TRBV29-1	TRBJ2-1	CSVEDTGEQFF
.	TRBV6-6	TRBJ1-2	CASSSGEVLYGYTF
.	TRBV7-6	TRBJ2-7	CASSLDEGLSYEQYF
.	TRBV25-1	TRBJ1-1	CASTHSQGATEAFF
TRBD2	TRBV7-6	TRBJ2-1	CASRAGAYNEQFF
.	TRBV13	TRBJ2-7	CASSLGTFSSYEQYF
.	TRBV13	TRBJ2-3	CASSARPAGQLPPDTQYF
TRBD1	TRBV6-1	TRBJ1-5	CASSVGGGLNNQPQHF
TRBD1	TRBV5-1	TRBJ1-4	CASSFLGTGEKLFF
TRBD1	TRBV4-1	TRBJ1-5	CASSREQGADQPQHF
.	TRBV7-9	TRBJ2-2	CASSFNTGELFF
.	TRBV5-4	TRBJ2-3	CASSLAKYTDTQYF
.	TRBV19	TRBJ1-2	CASSSPPDQAGGHTF
.	TRBV11-2	TRBJ2-6	CASSFGDSGANVLTF
TRBD2	TRBV6-2/TRBV6-3	TRBJ2-7	CASSNLLAGEQYF
.	TRBV5-4	TRBJ2-7	CASSLGGPGQLGEQYF
.	TRBV6-5	TRBJ1-2	CASSYSWLRGYTF
.	TRBV7-6	TRBJ2-1	CASSLAFGIYNEQFF
.	TRBV4-1	TRBJ2-2	CASSPMGGAGELFF
TRBD1	TRBV6-1	TRBJ2-1	CASSVTGGPYNEQFF
.	TRBV5-5	TRBJ2-3	CASSLDRDTDTQYF
.	TRBV20-1	TRBJ2-7	CSAGGAGNEQYF
.	TRBV7-9	TRBJ2-6	CASSLLGNSGANVLTF
TRBD1	TRBV10-2	TRBJ1-6	CASRSTGNSPLHF
.	TRBV25-1	TRBJ2-7	CASMANAGRGEQYF
.	TRBV20-1	TRBJ2-5	CSARRISETQYF
.	TRBV6-4	TRBJ2-7	CASSASEQYF
TRBD2	TRBV5-1	TRBJ2-1	CASGGLAGREQFF
.	TRBV7-6	TRBJ1-4	CASSRSATNEKLFF
.	TRBV18	TRBJ2-2	CASSPPRPTGELFF
.	TRBV5-1	TRBJ1-5	CASSLTADQPQHF
.	TRBV5-1	TRBJ2-5	CASSRQYWETQYF
TRBD2	TRBV5-1	TRBJ2-1	CASSSNWDYNKDYNEQFF
.	TRBV5-1	TRBJ1-1	CASRVDRNTEAFF
.	TRBV15	TRBJ2-3	CATSRTSVSYTDTQYF
TRBD2	TRBV20-1	TRBJ2-1	CSSAPGGAAYNEQFF
.	TRBV2	TRBJ2-7	CVSSANGAASSYEQYF
TRBD1	TRBV5-1	TRBJ2-7	CASSPRQGRYEQYF
TRBD1	TRBV12-3/TRBV12-4	TRBJ2-2	CASRGQGAVGELFF
.	TRBV24-1	TRBJ2-1	CATSDLSSNEQFF
TRBD1	TRBV7-9	TRBJ1-3	CASSPRGQRIRASGNTIYF
TRBD1	TRBV12-3/TRBV12-4	TRBJ2-1	CASSSAGQGNNEQFF
.	TRBV5-1	TRBJ2-5	CASSPFFAGPDEGETQYF
.	TRBV10-2	TRBJ2-7	CASSGSYEQYF
TRBD1	TRBV28	TRBJ1-2	CASSEGQGYRGYTF
.	TRBV20-1	TRBJ1-4	CSARDLAGVVTNEKLFF
.	TRBV4-1	TRBJ2-5	CASSQVGGLAFQYF
.	TRBV30	TRBJ1-1	CAWSGSRASTEAFF